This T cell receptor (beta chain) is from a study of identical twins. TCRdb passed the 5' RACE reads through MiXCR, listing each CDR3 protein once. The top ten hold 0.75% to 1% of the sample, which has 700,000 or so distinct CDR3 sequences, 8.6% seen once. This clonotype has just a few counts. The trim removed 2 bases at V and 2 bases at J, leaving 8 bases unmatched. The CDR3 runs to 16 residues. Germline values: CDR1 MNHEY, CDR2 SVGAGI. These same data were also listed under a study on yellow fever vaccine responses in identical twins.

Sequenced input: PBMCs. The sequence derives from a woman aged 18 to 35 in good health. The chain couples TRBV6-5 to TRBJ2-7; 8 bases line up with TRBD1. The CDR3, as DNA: TGTGCCAGCAGTTACACCCCCCGACAGGGGCCCTACGAGCAGTACTTC. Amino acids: CASSYTPRQGPYEQYF.